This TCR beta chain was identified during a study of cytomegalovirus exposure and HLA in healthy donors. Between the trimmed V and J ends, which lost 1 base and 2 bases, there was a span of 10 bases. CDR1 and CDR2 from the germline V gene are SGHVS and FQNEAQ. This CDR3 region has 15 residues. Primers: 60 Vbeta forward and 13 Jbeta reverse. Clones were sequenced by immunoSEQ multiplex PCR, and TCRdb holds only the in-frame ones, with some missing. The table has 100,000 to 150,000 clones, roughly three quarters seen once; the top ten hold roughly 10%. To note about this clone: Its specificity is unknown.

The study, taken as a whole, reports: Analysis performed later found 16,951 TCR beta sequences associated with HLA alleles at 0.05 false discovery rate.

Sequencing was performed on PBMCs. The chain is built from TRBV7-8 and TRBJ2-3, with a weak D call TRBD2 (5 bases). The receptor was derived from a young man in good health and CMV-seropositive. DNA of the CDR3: TGTGCCAGCAGCTTAGTAGGAGGAAACACAGATACGCAGTATTTT. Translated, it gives CASSLVGGNTDTQYF.